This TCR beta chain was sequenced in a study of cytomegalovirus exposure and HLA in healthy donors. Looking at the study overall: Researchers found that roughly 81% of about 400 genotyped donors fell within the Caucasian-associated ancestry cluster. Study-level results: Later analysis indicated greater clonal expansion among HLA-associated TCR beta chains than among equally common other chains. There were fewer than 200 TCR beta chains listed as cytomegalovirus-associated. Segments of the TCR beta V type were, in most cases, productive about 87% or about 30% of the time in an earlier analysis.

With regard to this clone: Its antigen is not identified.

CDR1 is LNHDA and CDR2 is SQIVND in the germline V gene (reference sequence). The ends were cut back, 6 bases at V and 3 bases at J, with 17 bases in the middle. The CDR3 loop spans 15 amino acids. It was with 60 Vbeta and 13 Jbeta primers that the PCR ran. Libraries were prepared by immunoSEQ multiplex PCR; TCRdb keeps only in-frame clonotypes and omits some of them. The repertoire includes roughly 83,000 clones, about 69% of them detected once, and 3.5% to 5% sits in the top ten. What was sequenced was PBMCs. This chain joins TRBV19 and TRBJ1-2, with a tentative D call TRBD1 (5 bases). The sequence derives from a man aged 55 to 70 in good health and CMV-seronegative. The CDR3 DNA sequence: TGTGCCAGTAGGAGTTCGACAGAAGTGGACTATGGCTACACCTTC. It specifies CASRSSTEVDYGYTF.